This record looks at one TCR beta chain sequence and its context. These data belong to a study of shared T cell receptors in the human thymus. TCRdb keeps only in-frame clones here, not all; method: immunoSEQ multiplex PCR. The sample yields 700,000 to 750,000 clones, 70% to 90% seen once. The CDR3 runs to 13 residues. Germline values: CDR1 MDHEN, CDR2 SYDVKM. The germline V and J ends were trimmed by 3 bases and 4 bases, with 9 bases remaining between them. These data were also reused for a study on human thymus T cells. This second study notes: Obtained as resections during corrective heart surgery, the thymus tissue was then studied. Within thymic and blood repertoires, V and J gene usage appeared to be biased.

This sequence originates from a girl in the first two years of life with a congenital heart defect. The rearrangement links TRBV28 to TRBJ1-1; TRBD1 might be the D (5 bases). Sequencing used thymocytes. The CDR3 DNA sequence: TGTGCCAGCAGTTTTCCCAGGGCCACTGAAGCTTTCTTT. Its translation: CASSFPRATEAFF.